The 28 T cell receptor beta chains presented below share a single source sample, sequenced in a study of identical twins. TCRdb fed the 5' RACE reads into MiXCR, producing one record per CDR3 protein. The table includes about 200,000 distinct CDR3 sequences, over 8% detected once. Sequenced: memory (CD45RO+) T cells sorted from blood. These receptors originate from a woman aged 18 to 35 in good health.

The V call is TRBV5-1, the J call TRBJ2-5; D remains unclear. Trimming pared 5 bases from V and 5 bases from J, leaving 16 bases between. This CDR3 spans 14 amino acids. Germline loops: CDR1 SGHRS, CDR2 YFSETQ. The CDR3 nucleotides are TGCGCCAGCAGTCCTAGACCCATGGCGGAGACCCAGTACTTC. Amino acid sequence: CASSPRPMAETQYF.

The V call is TRBV5-1, the J call TRBJ2-1, with D perhaps matching TRBD1 or TRBD2 (5 bases each). The germline V gene encodes CDR1 SGHRS and CDR2 YFSETQ. The CDR3 has 15 amino acids. Trimming left V 3 bases short and J 7 bases short, with 17 bases between. CDR3 bases: TGCGCCAGCAGCTATACTACCGGGACCCCTAATGAGCAGTTCTTC. Its protein product is CASSYTTGTPNEQFF. Variable domain in full (rest from reference TRBV5-1 and TRBJ2-1): KAGVTQTPRYLIKTRGQQVTLSCSPISGHRSVSWYQQTPGQGLQFLFEYFSETQRNKGNFPGRFSGRQFSNSRSEMNVSTLELGDSALYLCASSYTTGTPNEQFFGPGTRLTVL.

This chain links TRBV20-1 with TRBJ2-7; D not certain. CDR1 is DFQATT and CDR2 is SNEGSKA in the germline V gene (reference sequence). The CDR3 is 13 amino acids. Deletions cut 5 bases from V and 1 base from J, with 12 bases between. The CDR3 DNA reads as TGCAGTGCTGACCATCGAGAATCCTACGAGCAGTACTTC. Translating it yields CSADHRESYEQYF.

This clonotype was recorded a few times. The V call is TRBV5-1, the J call TRBJ2-5; the D is unclear. The V end was cut by 0 bases, the J end by 0 bases, with 6 bases between. The CDR3 spans 14 residues. The V gene's germline CDR1 is SGHRS and CDR2 YFSETQ. The CDR3 loop is CASSLGSHQETQYF. The CDR3 bases are TGCGCCAGCAGCTTGGGGTCACACCAAGAGACCCAGTACTTC.

This clonotype occurred a few times. The gene calls are TRBV6-4 and TRBJ2-7, with D tentatively TRBD1 (6 bases). The CDR3 consists of 13 residues. With 8 bases removed from V and 3 bases from J, the gap between germline ends came to 14 bases. Germline-derived CDR1 and CDR2 are MRHNA and SNTAGT. CDR3 in amino acids: CASSLLQGYEQYF. DNA for the CDR3: TGTGCCAGCTCCCTTTTACAGGGCTACGAGCAGTACTTC.

At least ten counts were recorded for this clonotype. CDR3 region: CASTRGGGRWNTEAFF. CDR3 sequence (DNA): TGTGCCAGCACCCGAGGTGGGGGGCGGTGGAACACTGAAGCTTTCTTT. The chain carries TRBV6-1 and TRBJ1-1; D may be TRBD1 (6 bases). In germline, CDR1 is MNHNS, CDR2 SASEGT. Trimming cost V 7 bases and J 1 base, with 19 bases left between them. This CDR3 spans 16 amino acids.

The table lists this clonotype with many counts. The J gene is TRBJ2-5, the V gene TRBV12-3 or TRBV12-4; no clear D. V shed 4 bases and J shed 3 bases, with 12 bases lying between them. This CDR3 is built from 14 residues. The CDR3 spells CASSYQVSEETQYF. CDR3 sequence (DNA): TGTGCCAGCAGTTACCAGGTTTCGGAAGAGACCCAGTACTTC.

The rearrangement uses TRBV7-3 and TRBJ2-5, with D tentatively TRBD1 or TRBD2 (5 bases each). V was pared by 4 bases and J by 5 bases, with 11 bases between. The CDR3 loop spans 13 amino acids. In germline, CDR1 is SGHTA, CDR2 FQGTGA. The DNA for the CDR3 is TGTGCCAGCAGCTCCGGGACCAAGGAGACCCAGTACTTC. This gives the protein CASSSGTKETQYF.

The V and J genes are TRBV29-1 and TRBJ1-2; 7 bases align to TRBD1. The CDR3 extends over 11 amino acids. Germline V gene lookup returns CDR1 SQVTM and CDR2 ANQGSEA. Trimming removed 6 bases from V and 8 bases from J; junction bases left unmatched: 6. The CDR3 here is CSVGGGLGYTF. The CDR3 DNA follows: TGCAGCGTGGGAGGGGGCTTAGGCTACACCTTC.

This clonotype was observed at least ten times. The chain joins TRBV10-3 to TRBJ1-2, with D perhaps matching TRBD1 (6 bases). The CDR3 is 13 amino acids. V dropped 10 bases and J dropped 4 bases, with 16 bases sitting between them. Germline V gene data show CDR1 as ENHRY and CDR2 as SYGVKD. CDR3 nucleotides: TGTGCCACCCGGGGGCAGGCCATCTATGGCTACACCTTC. Translation: CATRGQAIYGYTF.

This sequence joins TRBV2 and TRBJ1-1, with D possibly being TRBD1 (5 bases). The CDR3 loop spans 13 amino acids. Germline V lookup: CDR1 SNHLY, CDR2 FYNNEI. V lost 10 bases and J lost 4, with 16 bases in between. The CDR3 DNA reads as TGTGCCACCGGGCAGGGAAGTGGCACTGAAGCTTTCTTT. This gives the protein CATGQGSGTEAFF.

This chain connects TRBV7-9 to TRBJ2-2; TRBD2 is a possible D gene (5 bases). The V end lost 0 bases, the J end lost 6 bases, and 11 bases lay between the germline ends. The CDR3 totals 15 residues. Germline V gives CDR1 SEHNR, CDR2 FQNEAQ (reference sequence). In nucleotides, the CDR3 is TGTGCCAGCAGCTTAGCGTCGGGGTTTTCCGGGGAGCTGTTTTTT. Its protein product is CASSLASGFSGELFF. The full variable domain, in which reference TRBV7-9 and TRBJ2-2 provide the parts outside the CDR3, is DTGVSQNPRHKITKRGQNVTFRCDPISEHNRLYWYRQTLGQGPEFLTYFQNEAQLEKSRLLSDRFSAERPKGSFSTLEIQRTEQGDSAMYLCASSLASGFSGELFFGEGSRLTVL.

The J gene is TRBJ2-1, the V gene TRBV9; 8 bases line up with TRBD2. This CDR3 is 15 amino acids long. V gave up 0 bases and J gave up 9 bases; unmatched junction bases: 8. CDR1 and CDR2 (germline): SGDLS, YYNGEE. The CDR3 spells CASSVAEGLGGEQFF. DNA for the CDR3: TGTGCCAGCAGCGTAGCTGAGGGACTAGGGGGTGAGCAGTTCTTC.

V usage is TRBV6-5 and J usage is TRBJ2-7; the match to TRBD1 covers 7 bases. Germline V gene sequence: CDR1 MNHEY, CDR2 SVGAGI. The CDR3 runs to 14 residues. V was pared by 2 bases and J by 4 bases, with 5 bases of the junction left unmatched. DNA for the CDR3: TGTGCCAGCAGTTACGAAGGGGGCAGGTACGAGCAGTACTTC. This sequence encodes CASSYEGGRYEQYF.

This clonotype was seen a handful of times. V gene TRBV12-3 or TRBV12-4 combines with J gene TRBJ1-1, with D uncertain. V lost 6 bases and J 3 bases, leaving 14 bases between the germline ends. The CDR3 has 14 amino acids. CDR3 in DNA: TGTGCCAGCAGCCCTCGGGGTAGATACACTGAAGCTTTCTTT. Encoded protein: CASSPRGRYTEAFF.

A remark on this clonotype: One junction end disagrees with the germline gene, perhaps due to a read error. V is TRBV20-1 and J is TRBJ1-2, with 7 bases aligning to TRBD1. The CDR3 loop spans 10 amino acids. CDR1 DFQATT and CDR2 SNEGSKA come from the germline V gene (reference sequence). CDR3 bases: TGCAGTGCTAGCCACGGGACAGCGATCTTC. Its protein is CSASHGTAIF.

The gene calls are TRBV20-1 and TRBJ2-3, with 9 positions matching TRBD2. The ends lost 4 bases at V and 6 bases at J; junction bases unmatched: 11. This CDR3 contains 15 residues. Germline V CDR1 and CDR2: DFQATT, SNEGSKA (reference sequence). As DNA, the CDR3 is TGCAGTGCTACCAGAGCGGGAGGACTTGGGGATACGCAGTATTTT. This codes for CSATRAGGLGDTQYF.

The chain carries TRBV7-8 and TRBJ1-3; 10 positions agree with TRBD1. The trim removed 5 bases at V and 2 bases at J, leaving 3 bases unmatched. The CDR3 extends over 15 amino acids. From germline, CDR1 is SGHVS and CDR2 FQNEAQ. The CDR3 sequence: CASSAGQGAGNTIYF. Written as DNA, the CDR3 is TGTGCCAGCAGCGCTGGACAGGGGGCTGGAAACACCATATATTTT.

The rearrangement joins TRBV5-1 to TRBJ2-5; D is unresolved. CDR3 length: 14 residues. Germline V CDR1 and CDR2: SGHRS, YFSETQ. Trimming removed 2 bases at V and 1 base at J, with 9 bases between. CDR3 coding DNA: TGCGCCAGCAGCTTCTTCCGCAGCCAAGAGACCCAGTACTTC. Amino acid sequence: CASSFFRSQETQYF. The full variable domain, in which reference TRBV5-1 and TRBJ2-5 provide the parts outside the CDR3, is KAGVTQTPRYLIKTRGQQVTLSCSPISGHRSVSWYQQTPGQGLQFLFEYFSETQRNKGNFPGRFSGRQFSNSRSEMNVSTLELGDSALYLCASSFFRSQETQYFGPGTRLLVL.

The chain couples TRBV5-6 to TRBJ1-1, with 9 bases fitting TRBD1. The germline CDR1 and CDR2 sequences are SGHDT and YYEEEE. V lost 5 bases and J lost 3; bases outside the gene matches: 8. The CDR3 consists of 15 residues. The CDR3 DNA reads as TGTGCCAGCAGTCACGGGACAGGGACGCACACTGAAGCTTTCTTT. Translated, it gives CASSHGTGTHTEAFF. The whole variable domain, remainder taken from reference TRBV5-6 and TRBJ1-1, is DAGVTQSPTHLIKTRGQQVTLRCSPKSGHDTVSWYQQALGQGPQFIFQYYEEEERQRGNFPDRFSGHQFPNYSSELNVNALLLGDSALYLCASSHGTGTHTEAFFGQGTRLTVV.

This clonotype was seen a handful of times. The genes are TRBV7-2 and TRBJ2-3, with D perhaps TRBD2 (7 bases). Germline V CDR1 and CDR2: SGHTA, FQGNSA. V was clipped by 1 base and J by 7 bases, with 21 bases between them. The CDR3 consists of 17 residues. The CDR3 sequence is CASSLGRGGGGFNTQYF. In DNA, the CDR3 is TGTGCCAGCAGCTTAGGGAGAGGCGGGGGCGGCTTCAATACGCAGTATTTT.

This clonotype showed up just a few times. The genes are TRBV7-2 and TRBJ2-1; the match to TRBD1 covers 7 bases. The CDR3 loop spans 11 amino acids. Trimming at V came to 3 bases and at J to 10 bases, leaving 0 bases not matched to a gene. CDR1 and CDR2 from the germline V gene are SGHTA and FQGNSA. CDR3 sequence (DNA): TGTGCCAGCAGCTTGACAGGGGAGCAGTTCTTC. Translated: CASSLTGEQFF.

This clonotype came up a few times. The chain joins TRBV20-1 to TRBJ1-5, with D hard to call. The CDR3 contains 13 residues. Trimming stripped 6 bases from V and 7 bases from J, with 16 bases between. Per germline, CDR1 DFQATT and CDR2 SNEGSKA (reference sequence). CDR3 sequence reads: CSAHYGPRQPQHF. As DNA, the CDR3 is TGCAGTGCCCATTATGGGCCTAGGCAGCCCCAGCATTTT.

This clonotype has a handful of counts. The chain is built from TRBV11-2 and TRBJ2-2, with TRBD1 as a possible D gene (5 bases). Germline-derived CDR1 and CDR2 are SGHAT and FQNNGV. This CDR3 has 16 amino acids. Trimming pared 1 base from V and 7 bases from J, leaving 16 bases between. CDR3 bases: TGTGCCAGCAGCTTAGTACCTAGGGGCTTAGGCGGGGAGCTGTTTTTT. This codes for CASSLVPRGLGGELFF.

J is TRBJ2-1 and V is TRBV6-2 or TRBV6-3; perhaps TRBD2 as D (7 bases). Germline values: CDR1 MNHEY, CDR2 SVGEGT. Trimming shortened V by 4 bases and J by 4 bases, and 11 bases separated the two germline ends. The CDR3 loop spans 14 amino acids. CDR3 region: CASSSEGGYNEQFF. CDR3 nucleotides: TGTGCCAGCAGTTCCGAGGGGGGGTACAATGAGCAGTTCTTC.

The rearrangement links TRBV7-3 to TRBJ1-1, with 9 bases lining up with TRBD1. V gave up 5 bases and J gave up 3 bases; unmatched junction bases: 4. This CDR3 region has 14 residues. Germline CDR1 reads SGHTA; CDR2 reads FQGTGA. The CDR3, as DNA: TGTGCCAGCAGCCCCCACAGGGGGCACACTGAAGCTTTCTTT. It translates to CASSPHRGHTEAFF. The full variable domain, its missing parts supplied by reference TRBV7-3 and TRBJ1-1, is GAGVSQTPSNKVTEKGKYVELRCDPISGHTALYWYRQSLGQGPEFLIYFQGTGAADDSGLPNDRFFAVRPEGSVSTLKIQRTERGDSAVYLCASSPHRGHTEAFFGQGTRLTVV.

A few counts support this clonotype. This chain connects TRBV12-3 or TRBV12-4 to TRBJ2-2; 9 bases align to TRBD2. With V trimmed by 6 bases and J by 9 bases, 17 bases remained unmatched. CDR3 length: 17 residues. This CDR3 is CASSAGTSSERRRELFF. The CDR3 nucleotides are TGTGCCAGCAGCGCCGGGACTAGCTCGGAGAGGCGGAGGGAGCTGTTTTTT.

The CDR3 DNA follows: TGCAGTGCTGTCGGCGACAGGAACTATGGCTACACCTTC. This translates into CSAVGDRNYGYTF. The chain joins TRBV20-1 to TRBJ1-2, with D maybe TRBD1 (6 bases). Trimming took 5 bases from V and 2 from J, leaving 12 bases between them. The CDR3 runs to 13 residues. CDR1 and CDR2 (germline): DFQATT, SNEGSKA (reference sequence).